One T cell receptor (beta chain) is described in this entry. No antigen is known for it. The record originates from a study of blood T cells in healthy people across ages. Study results and limitations: It was the long-lived donors that had more naive CD4+ cells and higher diversity than aged donors.

Looked up from germline, CDR1 is MDHEN and CDR2 is SYDVKM. J lost 2 bases, V lost 2 bases, and 6 bases had no gene match. The CDR3 is 16 residues long. Individuals who donated were healthy Caucasians from Russia aged roughly 6 to 90. Using a J-beta primer mix together with a sample-barcoded 5' primer, a second PCR was run for roughly 6 to 11 cycles. TCRdb reanalysed the 5' RACE reads using MiXCR and keeps one entry per CDR3 protein. The table lists 850,000 to 1,000,000 distinct CDR3 sequences, roughly 50% of them singletons, with around 15% in the top ten. The chain combines TRBV28 with TRBJ2-5; 9 bases are a match to TRBD1. The sequenced sample was blood. This TCR was recovered from a man younger than 40 in good health. The CDR3 DNA reads as TGTGCCAGCAGTTTACCGGGACAGGGCCAACAAGAGACCCAGTACTTC. It codes for CASSLPGQGQQETQYF.